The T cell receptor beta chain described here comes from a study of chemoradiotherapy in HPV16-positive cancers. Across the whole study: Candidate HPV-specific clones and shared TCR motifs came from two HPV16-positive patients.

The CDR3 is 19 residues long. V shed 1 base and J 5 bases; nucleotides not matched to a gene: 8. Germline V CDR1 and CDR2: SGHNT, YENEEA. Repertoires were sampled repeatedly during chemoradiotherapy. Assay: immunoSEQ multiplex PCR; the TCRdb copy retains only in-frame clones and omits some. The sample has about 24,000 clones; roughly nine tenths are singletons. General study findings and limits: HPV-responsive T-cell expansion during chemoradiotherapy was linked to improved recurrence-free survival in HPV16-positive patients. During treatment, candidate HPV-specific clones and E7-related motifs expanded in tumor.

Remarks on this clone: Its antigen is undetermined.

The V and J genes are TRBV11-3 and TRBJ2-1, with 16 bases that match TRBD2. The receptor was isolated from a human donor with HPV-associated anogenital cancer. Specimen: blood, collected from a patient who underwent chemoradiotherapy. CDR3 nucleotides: TGTGCCAGCAGCTTAGTCGGGACTAGCGGGGGGGCAGGAAACAATGAGCAGTTCTTC. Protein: CASSLVGTSGGAGNNEQFF.